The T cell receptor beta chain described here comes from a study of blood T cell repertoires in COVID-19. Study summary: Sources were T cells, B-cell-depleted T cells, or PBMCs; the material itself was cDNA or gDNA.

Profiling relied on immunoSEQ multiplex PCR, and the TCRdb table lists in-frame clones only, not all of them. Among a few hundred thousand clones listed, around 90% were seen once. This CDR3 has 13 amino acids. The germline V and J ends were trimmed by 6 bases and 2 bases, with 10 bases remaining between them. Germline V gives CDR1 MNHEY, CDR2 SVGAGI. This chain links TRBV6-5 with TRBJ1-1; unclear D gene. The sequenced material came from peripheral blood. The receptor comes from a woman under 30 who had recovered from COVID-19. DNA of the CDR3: TGTGCCAGCAGCCGACACACTAACACTGAAGCTTTCTTT. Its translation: CASSRHTNTEAFF.